Listed below are T cell receptor beta chains from one sample, sequenced in a study of cytomegalovirus exposure and HLA in healthy donors. Measured with immunoSEQ multiplex PCR; TCRdb has only the in-frame clones, and not every one. The profile shows about 140,000 clones, around 77% of them singletons. The sample comprised PBMCs. The receptors were sampled from a woman between 50 and 59 years old in good health and CMV-seronegative. The CDR3 runs from the conserved cysteine through the conserved F or W. The D gene is left open where the match is weak. Clone size is stated in some rows and not others, as once, few, many or a class when expanded.

abundance,v_gene,d_gene,j_gene,CDR3aa,CDR3nt
-,TRBV7-9,TRBD1,TRBJ1-2,CASSRSRGTGGFYGYTF,TGTGCCAGCAGCAGGAGTCGGGGGACAGGGGGCTTCTATGGCTACACCTTC
-,TRBV7-2,-,TRBJ1-2,CASSLAEGMGYTF,TGTGCCAGCAGCTTAGCCGAGGGTATGGGCTACACCTTC
-,TRBV5-8,TRBD1,TRBJ2-5,CASSFDRVRETQYF,TGTGCCAGCAGCTTCGACAGGGTTCGAGAGACCCAGTACTTC
-,TRBV2,TRBD1,TRBJ2-1,CASRDRAYNEQFF,TGTGCCAGCAGGGACAGGGCCTACAATGAGCAGTTCTTC
few,TRBV11-3,TRBD1,TRBJ2-1,CASSLAYRGPYNEQFF,TGTGCCAGCAGCTTAGCCTACAGGGGCCCCTACAATGAGCAGTTCTTC
-,TRBV7-2,-,TRBJ1-1,CASSLVAQNTEAFF,TGTGCCAGCAGCTTAGTAGCCCAGAACACTGAAGCTTTCTTT
-,TRBV5-1,TRBD1,TRBJ2-1,CASSLEGAILNEQFF,TGCGCCAGCAGCTTGGAGGGGGCGATTCTCAATGAGCAGTTCTTC
-,TRBV6-1,TRBD2,TRBJ2-1,CASSELRGAYNEQFF,TGTGCCAGCAGTGAATTGCGGGGGGCATACAATGAGCAGTTCTTC
-,TRBV18,-,TRBJ1-4,CASSEAPTNEKLFF,TGTGCCAGCTCGGAGGCCCCAACTAATGAAAAACTGTTTTTT
-,TRBV6-1,TRBD1,TRBJ1-1,CASREARPGQSIEAFF,TGTGCCAGCAGGGAAGCTCGCCCGGGACAGTCTATAGAAGCTTTCTTT
-,TRBV10-2,-,TRBJ1-2,CASSEGGGNYGYTF,TGCGCCAGCAGTGAGGGCGGCGGGAACTATGGCTACACCTTC
-,TRBV19,TRBD1,TRBJ1-2,CASSMTGFDYGYTF,TGTGCCAGTAGTATGACAGGGTTCGACTATGGCTACACCTTC
-,TRBV11-2,-,TRBJ2-3,CASSLSRVRVF,TGTGCCAGCAGTTTATCCCGCGTACGGGTCTTT
-,TRBV7-8,TRBD1,TRBJ2-1,CASSLGAGTGADEQFF,TGTGCCAGCAGCTTAGGAGCTGGGACAGGGGCTGATGAGCAGTTCTTC
-,TRBV6-1,-,TRBJ1-2,CASSDHSPQGIFYGYTF,TGTGCCAGCAGTGACCATTCCCCTCAGGGGATCTTCTATGGCTACACCTTC
once,TRBV2,-,TRBJ1-1,CASSLQWNTEAFF,TGTGCCAGCAGTCTACAGTGGAACACTGAAGCTTTCTTT
-,TRBV10-3,-,TRBJ2-1,CAISEREIAHNEQFF,TGTGCCATCAGTGAGAGGGAAATAGCGCACAATGAGCAGTTCTTC
few,TRBV14,-,TRBJ2-7,CASSQSGSYEQYF,TGTGCCAGCAGCCAATCGGGCTCCTACGAGCAGTACTTC
-,TRBV15,-,TRBJ1-4,CATSRDRGKLFF,TGTGCCACCAGCAGAGATCGCGGAAAACTGTTTTTT
-,TRBV4-1,-,TRBJ1-5,CASSQDRGDGNQPQHF,TGCGCCAGCAGCCAAGATCGGGGGGACGGCAATCAGCCCCAGCATTTT
-,TRBV5-8,-,TRBJ2-1,CASSLDRGSSSYNEQFF,TGTGCCAGCAGCTTGGATCGCGGAAGTAGCTCCTACAATGAGCAGTTCTTC
-,TRBV5-1,TRBD2,TRBJ2-3,CASSLFWTSGGLVNTDTQYF,TGCGCCAGCAGCTTGTTCTGGACTAGCGGGGGCCTCGTTAACACAGATACGCAGTATTTT
-,TRBV7-2,TRBD1,TRBJ1-2,CASSPLDRQYGYTF,TGTGCCAGCAGCCCCTTGGACAGGCAGTATGGCTACACCTTC
-,TRBV4-2,-,TRBJ2-3,CASSQGHFTDTQYF,TGTGCCAGCAGCCAAGGACACTTCACAGATACGCAGTATTTT
-,TRBV11-2,TRBD1,TRBJ2-2,CASSYRDRGRGGELFF,TGTGCCAGCAGCTACCGGGACAGGGGGCGGGGCGGGGAGCTGTTTTTT
-,TRBV28,-,TRBJ1-5,CASSKPWTDLNQPQHF,TGTGCCAGCAGCAAACCTTGGACAGACCTCAATCAGCCCCAGCATTTT
-,TRBV6-5,-,TRBJ2-7,CASSTGSDYEQYF,TGTGCCAGCAGTACCGGGTCCGACTACGAGCAGTACTTC
-,TRBV11-2,-,TRBJ2-3,CASSLLGGRPDTQYF,TGTGCCAGCAGCTTACTGGGGGGGCGGCCAGATACGCAGTATTTT
-,TRBV7-9,-,TRBJ2-1,CASSLDRSHLGQFF,TGTGCCAGCAGCTTAGATCGCTCGCACCTAGGGCAGTTCTTC
-,TRBV4-2,TRBD1,TRBJ2-1,CASSQDPGQKQFF,TGTGCCAGCAGCCAAGATCCGGGACAGAAGCAGTTCTTC
few,TRBV2,-,TRBJ1-3,CASSQDRRDTIYF,TGTGCCAGCAGTCAGGACAGACGGGACACCATATATTTT
once,TRBV7-9,TRBD2,TRBJ2-2,CASISGGLNTGELFF,TGTGCCAGCATAAGCGGGGGACTAAACACCGGGGAGCTGTTTTTT
few,TRBV2,-,TRBJ2-7,CASSDPSGGSDEQYF,TGTGCCAGCAGTGACCCTTCGGGGGGCTCGGACGAGCAGTACTTC
once,TRBV5-1,-,TRBJ1-1,CASSLATTGNTEAFF,TGCGCCAGCAGCTTGGCGACGACAGGGAACACTGAAGCTTTCTTT